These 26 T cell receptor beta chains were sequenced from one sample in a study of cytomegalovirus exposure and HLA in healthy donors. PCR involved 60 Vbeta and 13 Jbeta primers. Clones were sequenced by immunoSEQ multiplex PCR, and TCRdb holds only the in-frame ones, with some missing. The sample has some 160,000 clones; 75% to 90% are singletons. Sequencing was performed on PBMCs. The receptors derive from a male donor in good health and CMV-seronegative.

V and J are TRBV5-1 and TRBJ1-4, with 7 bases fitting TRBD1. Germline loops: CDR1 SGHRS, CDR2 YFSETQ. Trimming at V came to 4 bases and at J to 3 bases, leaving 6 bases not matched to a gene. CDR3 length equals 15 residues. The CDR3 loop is CASSPGGQANEKLFF. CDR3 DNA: TGCGCCAGCAGCCCCGGAGGACAGGCTAATGAAAAACTGTTTTTT.

CDR3 protein: CASSPGESGTYEQYF. CDR3 sequence (DNA): TGTGCCAGCAGCCCGGGGGAATCAGGCACCTACGAGCAGTACTTC. The chain couples TRBV7-2 to TRBJ2-5; possibly TRBD2 for D (6 bases). The closer fit of TRBJ2-7 to the DNA end suggests the J call may be wrong. Germline V gene lookup returns CDR1 SGHTA and CDR2 FQGNSA. The CDR3 loop spans 15 amino acids.

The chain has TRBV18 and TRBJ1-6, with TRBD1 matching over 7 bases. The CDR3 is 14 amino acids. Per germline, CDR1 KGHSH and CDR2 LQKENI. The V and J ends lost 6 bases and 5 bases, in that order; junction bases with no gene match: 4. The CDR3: CASSLQGNNSPLHF. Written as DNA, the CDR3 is TGTGCCAGCTCTCTACAGGGGAATAATTCACCCCTCCACTTT.

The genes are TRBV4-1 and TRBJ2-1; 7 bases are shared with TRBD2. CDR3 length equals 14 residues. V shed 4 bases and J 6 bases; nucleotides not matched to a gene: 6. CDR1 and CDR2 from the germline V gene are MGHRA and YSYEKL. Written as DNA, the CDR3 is TGCGCCAGCAGCCTGGGGGGGGTGGTCAATGAGCAGTTCTTC. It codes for CASSLGGVVNEQFF.

CDR3 loop: CASSHPVSGGSETQYF. DNA of the CDR3: TGTGCCAGCAGCCACCCTGTTAGCGGGGGCTCTGAGACCCAGTACTTC. The chain links TRBV9 to TRBJ2-5, with 9 positions matching TRBD2. Germline values: CDR1 SGDLS, CDR2 YYNGEE. The CDR3 has 16 amino acids. With 4 bases clipped from V and 5 bases from J, the junction kept 12 bases outside the gene matches.

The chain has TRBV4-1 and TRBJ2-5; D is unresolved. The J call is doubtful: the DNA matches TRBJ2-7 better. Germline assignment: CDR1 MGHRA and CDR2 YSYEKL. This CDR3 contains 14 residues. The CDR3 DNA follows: TGCGCCAGCAGCCAACTACAGTTCTCCTACGAGCAGTACTTC. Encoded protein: CASSQLQFSYEQYF.

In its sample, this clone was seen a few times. In nucleotides, the CDR3 is TGTGCCAGCAGCTTAGATCTTGCAGGCTCATCTGAAGCTTTCTTT. Amino acids: CASSLDLAGSSEAFF. The chain links TRBV11-2 to TRBJ1-1; D remains unclear. From germline, CDR1 is SGHAT and CDR2 FQNNGV. CDR3 size: 15 residues. V shed 0 bases and J shed 6 bases, with 14 bases lying between them.

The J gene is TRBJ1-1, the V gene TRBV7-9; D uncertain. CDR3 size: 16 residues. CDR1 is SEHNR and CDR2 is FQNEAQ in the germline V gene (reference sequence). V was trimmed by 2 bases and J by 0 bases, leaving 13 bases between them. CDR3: CASSLMGGLMNTEAFF. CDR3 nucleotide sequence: TGTGCCAGCAGCTTAATGGGTGGACTGATGAACACTGAAGCTTTCTTT. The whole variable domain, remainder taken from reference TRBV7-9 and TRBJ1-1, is DTGVSQNPRHKITKRGQNVTFRCDPISEHNRLYWYRQTLGQGPEFLTYFQNEAQLEKSRLLSDRFSAERPKGSFSTLEIQRTEQGDSAMYLCASSLMGGLMNTEAFFGQGTRLTVV.

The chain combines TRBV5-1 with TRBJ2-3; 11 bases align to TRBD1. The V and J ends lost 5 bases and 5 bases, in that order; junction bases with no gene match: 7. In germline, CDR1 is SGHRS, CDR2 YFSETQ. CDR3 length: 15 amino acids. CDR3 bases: TGCGCCAGCAGTCGGACAGGGGGCGAAGTAGATACGCAGTATTTT. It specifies CASSRTGGEVDTQYF.

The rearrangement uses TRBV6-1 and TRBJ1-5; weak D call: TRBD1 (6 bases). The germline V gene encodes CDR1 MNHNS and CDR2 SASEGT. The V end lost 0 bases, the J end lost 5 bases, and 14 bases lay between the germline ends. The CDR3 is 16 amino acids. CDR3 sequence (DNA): TGTGCCAGCAGTGAAGCAGGCCAGGGGCGTTATCAGCCCCAGCATTTT. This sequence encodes CASSEAGQGRYQPQHF.

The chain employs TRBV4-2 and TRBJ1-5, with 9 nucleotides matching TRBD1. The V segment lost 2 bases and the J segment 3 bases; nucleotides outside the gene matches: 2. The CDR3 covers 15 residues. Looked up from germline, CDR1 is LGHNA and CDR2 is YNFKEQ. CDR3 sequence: CASSQRTGDNQPQHF. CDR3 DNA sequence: TGTGCCAGCAGCCAACGGACAGGGGACAATCAGCCCCAGCATTTT.

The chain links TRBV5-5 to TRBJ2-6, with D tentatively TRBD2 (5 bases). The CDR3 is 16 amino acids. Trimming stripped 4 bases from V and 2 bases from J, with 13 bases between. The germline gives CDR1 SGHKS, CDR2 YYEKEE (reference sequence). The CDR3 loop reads CASSNGGWAGANVLTF. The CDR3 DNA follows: TGTGCCAGCAGCAATGGAGGCTGGGCTGGGGCCAACGTCCTGACTTTC. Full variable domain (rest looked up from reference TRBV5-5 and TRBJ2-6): DAGVTQSPTHLIKTRGQQVTLRCSPISGHKSVSWYQQVLGQGPQFIFQYYEKEERGRGNFPDRFSARQFPNYSSELNVNALLLGDSALYLCASSNGGWAGANVLTFGAGSRLTVL.

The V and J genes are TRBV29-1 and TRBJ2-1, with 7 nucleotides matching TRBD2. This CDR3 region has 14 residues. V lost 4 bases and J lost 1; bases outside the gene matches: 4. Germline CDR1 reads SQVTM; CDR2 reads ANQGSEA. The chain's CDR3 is CSVAGRGSYNEQFF. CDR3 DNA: TGCAGCGTTGCAGGGAGGGGTTCCTACAATGAGCAGTTCTTC.

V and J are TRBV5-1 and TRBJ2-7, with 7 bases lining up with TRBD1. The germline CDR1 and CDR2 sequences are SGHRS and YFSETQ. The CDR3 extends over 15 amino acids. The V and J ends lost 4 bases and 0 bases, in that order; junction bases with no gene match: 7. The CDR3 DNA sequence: TGCGCCAGCAGCGTAGACAGGGTCAGCTCCTACGAGCAGTACTTC. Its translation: CASSVDRVSSYEQYF.

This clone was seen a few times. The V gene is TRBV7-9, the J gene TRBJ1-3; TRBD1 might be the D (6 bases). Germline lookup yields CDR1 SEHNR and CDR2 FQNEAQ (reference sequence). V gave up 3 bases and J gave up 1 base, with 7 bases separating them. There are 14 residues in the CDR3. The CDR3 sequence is CASSFTGSGNTIYF. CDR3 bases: TGTGCCAGCAGCTTTACAGGGTCTGGAAACACCATATATTTT.

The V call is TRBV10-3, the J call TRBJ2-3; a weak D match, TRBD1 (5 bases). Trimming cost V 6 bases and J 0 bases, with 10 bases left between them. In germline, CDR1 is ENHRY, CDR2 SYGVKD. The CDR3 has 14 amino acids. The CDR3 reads CAIRGAFSTDTQYF. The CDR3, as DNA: TGTGCCATCAGAGGGGCTTTTAGCACAGATACGCAGTATTTT.

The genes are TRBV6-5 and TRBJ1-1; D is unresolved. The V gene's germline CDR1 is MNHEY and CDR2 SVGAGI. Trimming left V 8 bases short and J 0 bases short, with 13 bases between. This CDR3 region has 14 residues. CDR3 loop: CASVRDGVNTEAFF. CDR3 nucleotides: TGTGCCAGCGTTCGAGACGGGGTGAACACTGAAGCTTTCTTT.

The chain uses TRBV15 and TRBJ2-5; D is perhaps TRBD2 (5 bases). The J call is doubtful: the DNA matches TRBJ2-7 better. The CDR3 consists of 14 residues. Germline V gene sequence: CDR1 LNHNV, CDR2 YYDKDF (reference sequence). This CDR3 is CATSRETNSYEQYF. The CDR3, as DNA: TGTGCCACCAGCAGGGAGACTAATTCCTACGAGCAGTACTTC.

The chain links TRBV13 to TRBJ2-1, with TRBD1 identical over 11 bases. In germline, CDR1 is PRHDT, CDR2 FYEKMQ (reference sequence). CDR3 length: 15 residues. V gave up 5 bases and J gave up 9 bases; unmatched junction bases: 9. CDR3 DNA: TGTGCCAGCAGCCCAGGGGGACAGGGGGTAGTTGAGCAGTTCTTC. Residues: CASSPGGQGVVEQFF.

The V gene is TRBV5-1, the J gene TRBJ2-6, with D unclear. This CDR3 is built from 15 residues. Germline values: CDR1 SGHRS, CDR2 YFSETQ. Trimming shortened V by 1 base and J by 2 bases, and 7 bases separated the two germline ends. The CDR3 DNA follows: TGCGCCAGCAGCTTGTTGGCAGCTGGGGCCAACGTCCTGACTTTC. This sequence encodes CASSLLAAGANVLTF. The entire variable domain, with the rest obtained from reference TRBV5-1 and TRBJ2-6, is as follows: KAGVTQTPRYLIKTRGQQVTLSCSPISGHRSVSWYQQTPGQGLQFLFEYFSETQRNKGNFPGRFSGRQFSNSRSEMNVSTLELGDSALYLCASSLLAAGANVLTFGAGSRLTVL.

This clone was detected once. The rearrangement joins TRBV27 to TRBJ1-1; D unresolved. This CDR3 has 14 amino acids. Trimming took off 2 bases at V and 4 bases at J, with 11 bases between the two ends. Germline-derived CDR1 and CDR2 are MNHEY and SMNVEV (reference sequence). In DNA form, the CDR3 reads TGTGCCAGCAGTTTACGGCGGATCGGCACTGAAGCTTTCTTT. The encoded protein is CASSLRRIGTEAFF.

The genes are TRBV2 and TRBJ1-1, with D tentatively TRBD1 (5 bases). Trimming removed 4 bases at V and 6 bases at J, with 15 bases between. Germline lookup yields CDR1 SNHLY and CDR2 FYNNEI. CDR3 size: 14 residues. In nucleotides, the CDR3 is TGTGCCAGCAGTGTGCGCAGGGCAAACGCTGAAGCTTTCTTT. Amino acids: CASSVRRANAEAFF.

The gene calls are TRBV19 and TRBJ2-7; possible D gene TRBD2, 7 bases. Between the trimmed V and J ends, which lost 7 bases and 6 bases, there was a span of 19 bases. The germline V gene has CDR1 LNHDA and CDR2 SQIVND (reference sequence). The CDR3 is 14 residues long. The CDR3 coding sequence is TGTGCCAGTACCGTTAGGGGGGGGGACGGCGAGCAGTACTTC. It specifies CASTVRGGDGEQYF.

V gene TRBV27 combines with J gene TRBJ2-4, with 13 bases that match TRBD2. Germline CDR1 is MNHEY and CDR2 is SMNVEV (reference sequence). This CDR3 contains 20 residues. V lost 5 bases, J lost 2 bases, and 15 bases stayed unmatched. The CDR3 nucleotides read TGTGCCAGCAGTCCCCGTACTTTGGTACTAGCGGGGGGGACCAAAAACATTCAGTACTTC. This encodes CASSPRTLVLAGGTKNIQYF.

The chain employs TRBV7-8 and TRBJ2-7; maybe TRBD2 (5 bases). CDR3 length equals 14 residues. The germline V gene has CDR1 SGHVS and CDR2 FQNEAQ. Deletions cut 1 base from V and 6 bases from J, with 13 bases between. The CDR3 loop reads CASSLVKGEGEQYF. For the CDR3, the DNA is TGTGCCAGCAGCTTAGTAAAGGGTGAGGGCGAGCAGTACTTC.

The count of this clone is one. CDR3 amino acids: CASSLNAANYNEQFF. CDR3 sequence (DNA): TGTGCCAGCAGCTTGAACGCGGCGAACTACAATGAGCAGTTCTTC. J is TRBJ2-1 and V is TRBV5-4; D gene ambiguous. V was cut by 1 base and J by 3 bases, with 11 bases left in between. This CDR3 region has 15 residues. Germline loops: CDR1 SGHNT, CDR2 YYREEE (reference sequence).